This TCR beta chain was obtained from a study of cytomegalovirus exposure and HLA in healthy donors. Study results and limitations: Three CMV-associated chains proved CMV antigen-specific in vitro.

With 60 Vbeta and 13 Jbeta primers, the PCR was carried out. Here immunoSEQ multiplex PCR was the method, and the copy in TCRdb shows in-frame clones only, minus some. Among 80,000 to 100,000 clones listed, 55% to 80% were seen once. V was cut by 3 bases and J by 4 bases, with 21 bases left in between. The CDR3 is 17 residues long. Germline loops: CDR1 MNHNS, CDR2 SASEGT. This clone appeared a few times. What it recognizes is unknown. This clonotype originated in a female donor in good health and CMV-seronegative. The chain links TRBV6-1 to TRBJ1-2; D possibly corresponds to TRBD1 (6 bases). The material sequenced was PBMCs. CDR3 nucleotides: TGTGCCAGCAGTGAGAGTGGGGGGGCGATAATCCTCTATGGCTACACCTTC. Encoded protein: CASSESGGAIILYGYTF.